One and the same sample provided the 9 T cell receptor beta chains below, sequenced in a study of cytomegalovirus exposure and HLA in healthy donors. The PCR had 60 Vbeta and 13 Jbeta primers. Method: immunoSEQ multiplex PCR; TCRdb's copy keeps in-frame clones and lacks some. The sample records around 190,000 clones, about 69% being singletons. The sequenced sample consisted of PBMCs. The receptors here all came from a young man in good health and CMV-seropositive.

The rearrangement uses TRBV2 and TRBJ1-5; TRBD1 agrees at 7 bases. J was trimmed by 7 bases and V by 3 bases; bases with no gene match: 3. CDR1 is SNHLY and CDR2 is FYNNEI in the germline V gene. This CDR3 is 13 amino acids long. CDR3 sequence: CASSDDRAQPQHF. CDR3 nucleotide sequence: TGTGCCAGCAGTGATGACAGGGCACAGCCCCAGCATTTT.

In DNA form, the CDR3 reads TGTGCCAGCAGTTGGGACAGCATGGCCACCGGGGAGCTGTTTTTT. Protein product: CASSWDSMATGELFF. This chain uses TRBV6-1 with TRBJ2-2; 7 nucleotides line up with TRBD1. The CDR3 totals 15 residues. From germline, CDR1 is MNHNS and CDR2 SASEGT. The trim removed 5 bases at V and 4 bases at J, leaving 7 bases unmatched.

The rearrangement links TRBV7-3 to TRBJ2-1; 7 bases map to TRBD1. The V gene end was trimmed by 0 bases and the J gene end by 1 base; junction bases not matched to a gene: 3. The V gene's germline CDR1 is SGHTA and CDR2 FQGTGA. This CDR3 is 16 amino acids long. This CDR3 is CASSLTGGISYNEQFF. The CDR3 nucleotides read TGTGCCAGCAGCTTAACAGGGGGCATATCCTACAATGAGCAGTTCTTC.

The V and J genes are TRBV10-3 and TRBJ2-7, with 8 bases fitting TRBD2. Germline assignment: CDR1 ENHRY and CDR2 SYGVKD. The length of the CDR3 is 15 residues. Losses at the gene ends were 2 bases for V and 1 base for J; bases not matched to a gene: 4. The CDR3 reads CAISEGIAGSYEQYF. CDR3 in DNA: TGTGCCATCAGTGAGGGTATAGCGGGATCCTACGAGCAGTACTTC.

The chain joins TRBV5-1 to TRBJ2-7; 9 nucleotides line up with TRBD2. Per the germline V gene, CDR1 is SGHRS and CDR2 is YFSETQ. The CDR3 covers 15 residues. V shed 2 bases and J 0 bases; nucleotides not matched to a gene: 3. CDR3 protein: CASSFLAGASYEQYF. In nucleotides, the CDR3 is TGCGCCAGCAGCTTCTTAGCGGGGGCCTCCTACGAGCAGTACTTC.

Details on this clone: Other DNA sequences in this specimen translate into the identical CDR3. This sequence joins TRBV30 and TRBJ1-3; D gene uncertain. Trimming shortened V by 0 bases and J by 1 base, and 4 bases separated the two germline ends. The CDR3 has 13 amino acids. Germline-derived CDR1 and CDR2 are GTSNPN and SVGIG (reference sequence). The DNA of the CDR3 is TGTGCCTGGAGTGTGAGGTCTGGAAACACCATATATTTT. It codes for CAWSVRSGNTIYF.

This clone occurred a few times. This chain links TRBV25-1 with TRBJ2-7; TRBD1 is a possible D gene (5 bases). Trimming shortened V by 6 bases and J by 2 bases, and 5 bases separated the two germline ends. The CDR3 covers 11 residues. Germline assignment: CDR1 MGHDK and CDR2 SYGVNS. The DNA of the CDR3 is TGTGCCAGCAGGGGGCCCTACGAGCAGTACTTC. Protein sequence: CASRGPYEQYF.

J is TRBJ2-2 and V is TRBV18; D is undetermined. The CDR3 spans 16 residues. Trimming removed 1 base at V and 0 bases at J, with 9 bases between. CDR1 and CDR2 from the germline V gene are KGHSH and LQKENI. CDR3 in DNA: TGTGCCAGCTCACCACGTCAGTCTGCGAACACCGGGGAGCTGTTTTTT. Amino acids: CASSPRQSANTGELFF.

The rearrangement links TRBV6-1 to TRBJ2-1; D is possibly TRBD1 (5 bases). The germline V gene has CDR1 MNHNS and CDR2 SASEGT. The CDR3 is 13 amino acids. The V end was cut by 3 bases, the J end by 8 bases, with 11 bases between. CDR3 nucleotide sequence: TGTGCCAGCAGTGACCCAGGGAACGATGAGCAGTTCTTC. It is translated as CASSDPGNDEQFF.